These 19 T cell receptor beta chains were sequenced from one sample in a study of T cells in Graves' hyperthyroidism and ophthalmopathy. RNA transcripts served as the template for amplifying TCR beta CDR3 regions. The HTBI primer set served for first-round RT-PCR of the TCR CDR3. TCRdb reanalysed the multiplex PCR reads using MiXCR and keeps one entry per CDR3 protein. The sample gives hundreds of thousands of distinct CDR3 sequences, about 20% of which show up once; approximately 54% is in the top ten. Sequencing input: blood. The receptors shown here come from a woman between 65 and 79 years old with Graves' ophthalmopathy.

This clonotype was detected many times. The chain has TRBV11-2 and TRBJ2-1; 7 positions match TRBD2. After removal of 0 bases from V and 8 bases from J, the junction contained 4 bases not matched to a gene. The CDR3 is made up of 14 amino acids. The germline V gene has CDR1 SGHAT and CDR2 FQNNGV. CDR3 nucleotide sequence: TGTGCCAGCAGCTTAGAGACTAGCCGCCATGAGCAGTTCTTC. It encodes CASSLETSRHEQFF.

In the case of this clonotype: Possible read error: a much larger clone is one base away. The rearrangement uses TRBV15 and TRBJ2-5; TRBD1 aligns across 9 bases. Germline CDR1 reads LNHNV; CDR2 reads YYDKDF (reference sequence). The CDR3 sequence is 13 residues long. CDR3 nucleotides: TGTGCCACCAGCAGGACAGGGGGAGAGGCCCAGTACTTC. The encoded protein is CATSRTGGEAQYF.

V usage is TRBV5-1 and J usage is TRBJ1-1; D is unresolved. V dropped 0 bases and J dropped 0 bases, with 6 bases sitting between them. The CDR3 is made up of 14 amino acids. Germline CDR1 and CDR2: SGHRS and YFSETQ. The CDR3 DNA reads TGCGCCAGCAGCTTGGAAGAAATGAACACTGAAGCTTTCTTT. It yields the protein CASSLEEMNTEAFF.

This clonotype occurred a few times. The V call is TRBV6-2 or TRBV6-3, the J call TRBJ2-7, with D hard to call. Trimming stripped 1 base from V and 0 bases from J, with 10 bases between. This CDR3 has 15 amino acids. CDR1 and CDR2 (germline): MNHEY, SVGEGT. Written as DNA, the CDR3 is TGTGCCAGCAGTTACTGGACCTTCACCTCCTACGAGCAGTACTTC. Encoded protein: CASSYWTFTSYEQYF.

The gene calls are TRBV7-9 and TRBJ2-5; weak D call: TRBD2 (6 bases). The CDR3 is 16 residues long. V dropped 0 bases and J dropped 3 bases, with 14 bases sitting between them. The germline CDR1 and CDR2 sequences are SEHNR and FQNEAQ (reference sequence). The CDR3 loop is CASSLAGGRPEETQYF. For the CDR3, the DNA is TGTGCCAGCAGCTTAGCAGGAGGGAGGCCGGAAGAGACCCAGTACTTC.

This clonotype was counted only a few times. The chain has TRBV6-1 and TRBJ2-1, with 10 bases matching TRBD2. J gave up 4 bases and V 1 base, and 4 bases lay outside the gene matches. The CDR3 totals 16 residues. Germline-derived CDR1 and CDR2 are MNHNS and SASEGT. The chain's CDR3 is CASSEEAGGAYNEQFF. DNA for the CDR3: TGTGCCAGCAGTGAAGAAGCGGGAGGGGCATACAATGAGCAGTTCTTC.

The chain combines TRBV5-6 with TRBJ2-5; D may be TRBD1 (6 bases). The V gene lost 4 bases and the J gene lost 5 bases, with 15 bases spanning the gap. Germline CDR1 reads SGHDT; CDR2 reads YYEEEE. The CDR3 has 14 residues. The CDR3: CASSPRGTLETQYF. The DNA for the CDR3 is TGTGCCAGCAGCCCGAGGGGGACATTGGAGACCCAGTACTTC.

This clonotype was counted at least ten times. The gene calls are TRBV7-8 and TRBJ1-1, with D hard to call. The V gene's germline CDR1 is SGHVS and CDR2 FQNEAQ. Deletions cut 5 bases from V and 5 bases from J, with 9 bases between. The CDR3 extends over 12 amino acids. Here the CDR3 DNA reads TGTGCCAGCAGCAGCGTTAGGACTGAAGCTTTCTTT. Translation: CASSSVRTEAFF.

This clonotype showed up just a few times. The rearrangement uses TRBV30 and TRBJ2-1; unclear D gene. Between the trimmed V and J ends, which lost 0 bases and 7 bases, there was a span of 7 bases. The CDR3 loop spans 12 amino acids. Germline V gene lookup returns CDR1 GTSNPN and CDR2 SVGIG (reference sequence). CDR3 in amino acids: CAWSVQRNEQFF. CDR3 DNA: TGTGCCTGGAGTGTACAGAGGAATGAGCAGTTCTTC.

The sample holds a few counts of this clonotype. The chain links TRBV5-1 to TRBJ2-7; D uncertain. The CDR3 spans 11 residues. Germline CDR1 reads SGHRS; CDR2 reads YFSETQ. V lost 4 bases, J lost 4 bases, and 6 bases lay in between. CDR3 amino acids: CASSEKYEQYF. CDR3 DNA sequence: TGCGCCAGCAGCGAAAAATACGAGCAGTACTTC.

The chain joins TRBV6-1 to TRBJ1-2; 7 bases fit TRBD1. With V trimmed by 7 bases and J by 5 bases, 13 bases remained unmatched. CDR1 is MNHNS and CDR2 is SASEGT in the germline V gene. The CDR3 length is 15 residues. CDR3 protein: CASITGQPGGYGYTF. The DNA for the CDR3 is TGTGCCAGCATCACGGGACAGCCGGGAGGTTATGGCTACACCTTC.

V is TRBV11-1 and J is TRBJ2-1, with 13 bases matching TRBD2. The V gene's germline CDR1 is SGHAT and CDR2 FQDESV (reference sequence). The CDR3 runs 17 residues. The junction had 8 bases not matched to a gene; V was cut back by 3 bases and J by 6 bases. The CDR3 is CASSFRLLAGGLNEQFF. The CDR3 nucleotides are TGTGCCAGCAGCTTCCGCCTACTAGCGGGAGGGCTCAATGAGCAGTTCTTC.

The chain couples TRBV18 to TRBJ1-1; D unclear. V lost 0 bases, J lost 2 bases, and 10 bases lay in between. From germline, CDR1 is KGHSH and CDR2 LQKENI. CDR3 size: 15 residues. The CDR3 sequence: CASSPPLGYNTEAFF. As DNA, the CDR3 is TGTGCCAGCTCACCACCTCTGGGGTATAACACTGAAGCTTTCTTT.

V gene TRBV28 combines with J gene TRBJ1-1, with D unresolved. Per germline, CDR1 MDHEN and CDR2 SYDVKM. CDR3 length equals 15 residues. V was pared by 6 bases and J by 1 base, with 15 bases between. CDR3 sequence reads: CASRSAVTTNTEAFF. The CDR3 nucleotides are TGTGCCAGCAGGTCGGCAGTTACAACGAACACTGAAGCTTTCTTT.

The chain employs TRBV18 and TRBJ2-2; D unresolved. The CDR3 runs 13 residues. Germline V gene sequence: CDR1 KGHSH, CDR2 LQKENI. Trimming pared 2 bases from V and 7 bases from J, leaving 8 bases between. CDR3 residues: CASSPVKDGELFF. CDR3 bases: TGTGCCAGCTCACCAGTGAAAGACGGGGAGCTGTTTTTT.

J is TRBJ2-3 and V is TRBV6-2 or TRBV6-3; D is unresolved. The germline gives CDR1 MNHEY, CDR2 SVGEGT. This CDR3 has 13 amino acids. V was trimmed by 4 bases and J by 4 bases, leaving 9 bases between them. CDR3 sequence (DNA): TGTGCCAGCAGTTCGAAGTACCCAGATACGCAGTATTTT. Protein sequence: CASSSKYPDTQYF.

This clonotype was recorded once. The chain links TRBV20-1 to TRBJ2-6; either TRBD1 or TRBD2 may supply D (6 bases each). The CDR3 extends over 17 amino acids. V lost 3 bases to trimming and J lost 2 bases, with 17 bases between them. Germline V gene data show CDR1 as DFQATT and CDR2 as SNEGSKA (reference sequence). The CDR3 nucleotides read TGCAGTGCTAGGGACTACCGGGACACTGCTGGGGCCAACGTCCTGACTTTC. It specifies CSARDYRDTAGANVLTF.

This clonotype was picked up one time. J is TRBJ2-7 and V is TRBV7-2; 7 nucleotides match TRBD2. Germline trimming cut 1 base from V and 6 bases from J; bases unmatched to any gene: 9. The CDR3 extends over 15 amino acids. CDR1 is SGHTA, CDR2 FQGNSA, per germline. CDR3 loop: CASSLVAGPRGEQYF. CDR3 coding DNA: TGTGCCAGCAGCTTAGTAGCGGGCCCCCGGGGCGAGCAGTACTTC.

In this sample, this clonotype turned up once. The chain has TRBV27 and TRBJ2-1, with a weak D call TRBD2 (6 bases). Trimming removed 3 bases at V and 6 bases at J, with 15 bases between. CDR3 size: 15 residues. Germline V gene data show CDR1 as MNHEY and CDR2 as SMNVEV (reference sequence). In DNA form, the CDR3 reads TGTGCCAGCAGTTTGTTGGCTAGCGCTTTCAATGAGCAGTTCTTC. This sequence encodes CASSLLASAFNEQFF.